This T cell receptor (beta chain) was profiled in a study of T-cell memory formation after mild COVID-19. Study-wide context: The TCR clusters were mostly specific to one donor.

In germline, CDR1 is SGHVS, CDR2 FNYEAQ. The junction had 15 bases not matched to a gene; V was cut back by 4 bases and J by 6 bases. CDR3 size: 17 residues. MiXCR was run by TCRdb on the 5' RACE reads, yielding one entry per CDR3 protein. This sample has fewer than 650,000 distinct CDR3 sequences, with around 16% found just once. This chain joins TRBV7-6 and TRBJ1-1; 9 nucleotides line up with TRBD1. The sample taken for sequencing was PBMCs or a T cell subset sorted from them (not recorded which). This TCR was recovered from an adult woman who had mild COVID-19 (a few samples of this study predate the infection). Cell type and time point are not known. CDR3 sequence (DNA): TGTGCCAGCAGCTCTGGAGGACTCCGGGACAGGGTGGCTGAAGCTTTCTTT. This encodes CASSSGGLRDRVAEAFF.